These 6 T cell receptor beta chains came from one sample sequenced in a study of control samples from healthy donors and cancer patients. The table came from immunoSEQ multiplex PCR; TCRdb's copy has only in-frame clones and leaves some out. The data hold 250,000 to 300,000 clones, with 82% observed a single time. The sequencing input was PBMCs. These TCRs come from a woman aged 60-75 years with lung cancer.

The genes are TRBV28 and TRBJ1-4, with no clear D. The CDR3 has 16 residues. The ends were cut back, 3 bases at V and 1 base at J, with 12 bases in the middle. Germline CDR1 reads MDHEN; CDR2 reads SYDVKM. In nucleotides, the CDR3 is TGTGCCAGCAGTTTCAGAAAGCGCCTAACTAATGAAAAACTGTTTTTT. Translation: CASSFRKRLTNEKLFF.

The chain uses TRBV3-1 (or the pseudogene TRBV3-2) and TRBJ1-4; no firm D call. CDR1 is LGHDT, CDR2 YNNKEL, per germline (reference sequence). The V end lost 0 bases, the J end lost 6 bases, and 11 bases lay between the germline ends. The CDR3 is made up of 15 amino acids. CDR3 bases: TGTGCCAGCAGCCAAGATGAGGGTGTTTATGAAAAACTGTTTTTT. This gives the protein CASSQDEGVYEKLFF.

J is TRBJ1-1 and V is TRBV2; the D gene is possibly TRBD1 (6 bases). Germline loops: CDR1 SNHLY, CDR2 FYNNEI. V lost 5 bases to trimming and J lost 5 bases, with 18 bases between them. The CDR3 is 15 residues long. In DNA, the CDR3 is TGTGCCAGCAGTCAGACGGACAGCCGGGGGACTGAAGCTTTCTTT. This codes for CASSQTDSRGTEAFF.

V and J are TRBV27 and TRBJ1-6, with D unclear. CDR1 and CDR2 (germline): MNHEY, SMNVEV (reference sequence). This CDR3 spans 14 amino acids. V dropped 5 bases and J dropped 6 bases, with 11 bases sitting between them. The CDR3 DNA sequence: TGTGCCAGCAGTACCCGAGATACTAATTCACCCCTCCACTTT. The encoded protein is CASSTRDTNSPLHF.

The chain carries TRBV5-1 and TRBJ2-7, with 14 bases fitting TRBD2. CDR3 length: 17 residues. V gave up 2 bases and J gave up 3 bases; unmatched junction bases: 7. Germline V lookup: CDR1 SGHRS, CDR2 YFSETQ. The CDR3 loop is CASSFAGTSGSIYEQYF. The CDR3 DNA reads as TGCGCCAGCAGCTTCGCCGGGACTAGCGGGAGTATCTACGAGCAGTACTTC.

This rearrangement joins TRBV5-1 to TRBJ1-3; D is unclear. The V gene lost 1 base and the J gene lost 0 bases, with 8 bases spanning the gap. This CDR3 comprises 15 residues. CDR1 is SGHRS, CDR2 YFSETQ, per germline. CDR3 sequence reads: CASSLYGSSGNTIYF. The CDR3 DNA follows: TGCGCCAGCAGCTTGTACGGCAGCTCTGGAAACACCATATATTTT.